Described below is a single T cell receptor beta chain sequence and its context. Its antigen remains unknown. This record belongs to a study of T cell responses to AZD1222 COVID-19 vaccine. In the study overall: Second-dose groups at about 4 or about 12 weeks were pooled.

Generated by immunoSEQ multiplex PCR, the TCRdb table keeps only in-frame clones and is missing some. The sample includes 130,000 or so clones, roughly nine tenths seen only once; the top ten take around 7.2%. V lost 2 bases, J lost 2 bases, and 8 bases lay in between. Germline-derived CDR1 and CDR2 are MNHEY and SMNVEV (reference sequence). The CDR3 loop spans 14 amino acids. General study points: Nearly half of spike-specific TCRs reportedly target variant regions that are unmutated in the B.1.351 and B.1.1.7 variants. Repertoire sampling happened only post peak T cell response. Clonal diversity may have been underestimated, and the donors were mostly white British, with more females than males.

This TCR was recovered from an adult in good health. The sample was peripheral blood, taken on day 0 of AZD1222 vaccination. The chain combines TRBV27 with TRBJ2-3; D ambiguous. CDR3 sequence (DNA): TGTGCCAGCAGTTTAGCGAGCGCCACAGATACGCAGTATTTT. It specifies CASSLASATDTQYF.